Presented here are 15 T cell receptor beta chains from one specimen sequenced in a study of T cells after yellow fever vaccination. TCRdb passed the 5' RACE reads through MiXCR, listing each CDR3 protein once. The sample records about 52,000 distinct CDR3 sequences, less than 8% being singletons. The sequences come from CD8+ T cells not binding an NS4B(214-222) dextramer, sorted from PBMCs, collected around 45 days after the first yellow fever vaccination. These receptors originate from a man younger than 35 who received the YFV17D yellow fever vaccine.

This clonotype was observed at least ten times. The chain has TRBV12-3 or TRBV12-4 and TRBJ1-1; tentatively, D is TRBD1 (5 bases). The CDR3 spans 14 residues. Trimming pared 7 bases from V and 2 bases from J, leaving 14 bases between. CDR3 sequence: CASKDRFFNTEAFF. The DNA for the CDR3 is TGTGCCAGCAAAGACAGATTCTTTAACACTGAAGCTTTCTTT.

V is TRBV12-3 or TRBV12-4 and J is TRBJ2-1; D call uncertain. V lost 7 bases, J lost 8 bases, and 15 bases lay in between. This CDR3 spans 13 amino acids. The CDR3 loop reads CASKGDLFYEQFF. The CDR3 DNA is TGTGCCAGCAAGGGTGATTTGTTCTATGAGCAGTTCTTC.

This chain uses TRBV10-3 with TRBJ2-7; a weak D match, TRBD2 (5 bases). Germline V gene lookup returns CDR1 ENHRY and CDR2 SYGVKD. With 3 bases removed from V and 1 base from J, the gap between germline ends came to 13 bases. The CDR3 loop spans 15 amino acids. The CDR3 is CAISDPAGSSYEQYF. As DNA, the CDR3 is TGTGCCATCAGTGACCCCGCGGGCAGTTCCTACGAGCAGTACTTC.

The chain employs TRBV5-6 and TRBJ2-1, with D perhaps TRBD2 (5 bases). V was pared by 6 bases and J by 3 bases, with 13 bases between. The germline CDR1 and CDR2 sequences are SGHDT and YYEEEE. This CDR3 has 14 amino acids. The chain's CDR3 is CASTPGELYNEQFF. The CDR3 DNA reads TGTGCCAGCACCCCCGGGGAACTCTACAATGAGCAGTTCTTC. The entire variable domain, with the rest obtained from reference TRBV5-6 and TRBJ2-1, is as follows: DAGVTQSPTHLIKTRGQQVTLRCSPKSGHDTVSWYQQALGQGPQFIFQYYEEEERQRGNFPDRFSGHQFPNYSSELNVNALLLGDSALYLCASTPGELYNEQFFGPGTRLTVL.

There are many counts of this clonotype. This sequence joins TRBV6-5 and TRBJ2-6, with D perhaps matching TRBD1 or TRBD2 (6 bases each). CDR1 is MNHEY, CDR2 SVGAGI, per germline. V lost 0 bases and J 1 base, leaving 16 bases between the germline ends. The CDR3 sequence is 19 residues long. The CDR3 bases are TGTGCCAGCAGTTACTCGATGGGGGGCCCGGGTTCTGGGGCCAACGTCCTGACTTTC. Encoded protein: CASSYSMGGPGSGANVLTF.

This clonotype was counted many times. V is TRBV5-5 and J is TRBJ2-7; TRBD2 matches 10 bases. The J segment lost 7 bases and the V segment lost 4 bases, leaving 17 bases of the junction unmatched. The CDR3 covers 17 residues. In germline, CDR1 is SGHKS, CDR2 YYEKEE (reference sequence). The CDR3 region is CASSVGVLAGLSGEQYV. CDR3 in DNA: TGTGCCAGCAGCGTGGGAGTACTAGCGGGGTTATCGGGAGAGCAGTACGTC.

This clonotype has at least ten counts. The J gene is TRBJ2-2, the V gene TRBV4-1; D is unclear. The CDR3 covers 15 residues. Germline V gene lookup returns CDR1 MGHRA and CDR2 YSYEKL. Trimming took 0 bases from V and 5 from J, leaving 10 bases between them. This chain's CDR3 is CASSQDVVGTGELFF. CDR3 DNA sequence: TGCGCCAGCAGCCAAGATGTAGTAGGGACCGGGGAGCTGTTTTTT.

V gene TRBV7-7 combines with J gene TRBJ2-2; D remains unclear. The CDR3 length is 14 residues. Germline lookup yields CDR1 SSHAT and CDR2 FNYEAQ (reference sequence). The V gene lost 1 base and the J gene lost 0 bases, with 3 bases spanning the gap. CDR3 nucleotide sequence: TGTGCCAGCAGCTTAGGTTCGAACACCGGGGAGCTGTTTTTT. Translated, it gives CASSLGSNTGELFF. Supplemented by reference TRBV7-7 and TRBJ2-2, the full variable domain reads GAGVSQSPRYKVTKRGQDVTLRCDPISSHATLYWYQQALGQGPEFLTYFNYEAQPDKSGLPSDRFSAERPEGSISTLTIQRTEQRDSAMYRCASSLGSNTGELFFGEGSRLTVL.

Ten or more counts support this clonotype. The chain has TRBV15 and TRBJ2-5; 7 nucleotides agree with TRBD2. Trimming removed 8 bases from V and 1 base from J; junction bases left unmatched: 4. The CDR3 loop spans 13 amino acids. Germline CDR1 LNHNV, CDR2 YYDKDF (reference sequence). The chain's CDR3 is CATRGRAQETQYF. In nucleotides, the CDR3 is TGTGCCACCCGGGGGAGGGCCCAAGAGACCCAGTACTTC. Full variable domain (remainder filled in from reference TRBV15 and TRBJ2-5): DAMVIQNPRYQVTQFGKPVTLSCSQTLNHNVMYWYQQKSSQAPKLLFHYYDKDFNNEADTPDNFQSRRPNTSFCFLDIRSPGLGDTAMYLCATRGRAQETQYFGPGTRLLVL.

V usage is TRBV6-1 and J usage is TRBJ2-5; 7 nucleotides agree with TRBD1. The V and J ends lost 5 bases and 4 bases, in that order; junction bases with no gene match: 16. The length of the CDR3 is 17 residues. CDR1 is MNHNS, CDR2 SASEGT, per germline. The CDR3 nucleotides are TGTGCCAGCAGTAAGCTCCTGGACAGGAAGAATGGAGAGACCCAGTACTTC. It encodes CASSKLLDRKNGETQYF.

The J gene is TRBJ1-2, the V gene TRBV7-3; no clear D. Germline loops: CDR1 SGHTA, CDR2 FQGTGA. V shed 1 base and J shed 4 bases, with 16 bases lying between them. This CDR3 has 16 amino acids. CDR3 DNA: TGTGCCAGCAGCTTAATAGGCCCCGACAAAACCTATGGCTACACCTTC. Protein: CASSLIGPDKTYGYTF. Combining the CDR3 with reference TRBV7-3 and TRBJ1-2 gives the whole variable domain GAGVSQTPSNKVTEKGKYVELRCDPISGHTALYWYRQSLGQGPEFLIYFQGTGAADDSGLPNDRFFAVRPEGSVSTLKIQRTERGDSAVYLCASSLIGPDKTYGYTFGSGTRLTVV.

The sample holds a few counts of this clonotype. V and J are TRBV20-1 and TRBJ2-1; 7 bases are shared with TRBD2. V was pared by 0 bases and J by 6 bases, with 2 bases of the junction left unmatched. Germline V gives CDR1 DFQATT, CDR2 SNEGSKA (reference sequence). The CDR3 length is 13 residues. CDR3 amino acids: CSARDPGGNEQFF. The CDR3 DNA reads TGCAGTGCTAGAGATCCGGGAGGCAATGAGCAGTTCTTC.

In its sample, this clonotype was seen a few times. The chain is built from TRBV21-1 and TRBJ2-7; the table's D call TRBD1 went unverified against the DNA. TRBV21-1 is a pseudogene. The length of the CDR3 is 18 residues. DNA of the CDR3: TGTGCCAGCAGACTAGATGGGACAGGGGTACCCCACTCCTACGAGCAGTACTTC. It yields the protein CASRLDGTGVPHSYEQYF.

The rearrangement links TRBV12-3 or TRBV12-4 to TRBJ2-1; D perhaps matches TRBD1 (6 bases). V was clipped by 6 bases and J by 4 bases, with 16 bases between them. The CDR3 is 15 residues long. CDR3 loop: CASSHRDTTYNEQFF. In nucleotides, the CDR3 is TGTGCCAGCAGCCACCGGGACACCACTTACAATGAGCAGTTCTTC.

There are many counts of this clonotype. The V and J genes are TRBV7-3 and TRBJ1-1, with D uncertain. This CDR3 is built from 14 residues. Trimming took off 1 base at V and 2 bases at J, with 8 bases between the two ends. Germline V lookup: CDR1 SGHTA, CDR2 FQGTGA. CDR3 residues: CASSLKGGNTEAFF. CDR3 coding DNA: TGTGCCAGCAGCTTAAAGGGCGGAAACACTGAAGCTTTCTTT. Full variable domain (rest looked up from reference TRBV7-3 and TRBJ1-1): GAGVSQTPSNKVTEKGKYVELRCDPISGHTALYWYRQSLGQGPEFLIYFQGTGAADDSGLPNDRFFAVRPEGSVSTLKIQRTERGDSAVYLCASSLKGGNTEAFFGQGTRLTVV.